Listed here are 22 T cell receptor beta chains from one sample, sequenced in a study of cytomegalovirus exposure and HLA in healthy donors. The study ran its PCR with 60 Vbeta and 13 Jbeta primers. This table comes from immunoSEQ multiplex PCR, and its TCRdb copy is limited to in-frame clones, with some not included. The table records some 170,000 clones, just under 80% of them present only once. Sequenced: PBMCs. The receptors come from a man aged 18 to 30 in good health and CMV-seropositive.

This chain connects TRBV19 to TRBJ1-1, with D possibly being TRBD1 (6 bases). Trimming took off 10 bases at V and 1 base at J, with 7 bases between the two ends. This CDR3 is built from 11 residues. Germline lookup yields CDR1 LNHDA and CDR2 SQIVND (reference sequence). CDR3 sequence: CATGQNTEAFF. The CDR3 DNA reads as TGTGCCACGGGACAGAACACTGAAGCTTTCTTT.

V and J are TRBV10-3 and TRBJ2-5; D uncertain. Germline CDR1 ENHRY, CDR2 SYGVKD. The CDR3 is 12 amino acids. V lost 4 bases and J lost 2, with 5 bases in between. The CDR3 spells CAISVTQETQYF. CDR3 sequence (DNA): TGTGCCATCAGTGTTACTCAAGAGACCCAGTACTTC.

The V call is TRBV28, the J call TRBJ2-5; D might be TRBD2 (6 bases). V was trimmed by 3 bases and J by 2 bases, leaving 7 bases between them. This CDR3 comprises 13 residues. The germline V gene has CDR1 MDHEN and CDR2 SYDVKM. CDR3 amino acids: CASSFLAQETQYF. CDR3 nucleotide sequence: TGTGCCAGCAGTTTTCTAGCGCAAGAGACCCAGTACTTC.

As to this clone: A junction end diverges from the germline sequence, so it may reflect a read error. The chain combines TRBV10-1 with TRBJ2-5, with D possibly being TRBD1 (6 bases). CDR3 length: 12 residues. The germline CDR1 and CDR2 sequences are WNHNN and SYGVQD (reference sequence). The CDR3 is CASSEGVWRVHF. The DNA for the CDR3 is TGCGCCAGCTCCGAGGGGGTCTGGCGCGTCCACTTC.

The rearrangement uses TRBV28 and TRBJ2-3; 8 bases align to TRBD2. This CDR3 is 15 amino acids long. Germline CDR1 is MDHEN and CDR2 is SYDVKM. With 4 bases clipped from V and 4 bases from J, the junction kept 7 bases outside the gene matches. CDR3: CASSSLAGEADTQYF. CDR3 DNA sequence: TGTGCCAGCAGTTCCCTAGCGGGCGAGGCAGATACGCAGTATTTT.

The CDR3 DNA sequence: TGTGCCAGCACTGGGGCGGGAATGGGGAACACCGGGGAGCTGTTTTTT. Amino acids: CASTGAGMGNTGELFF. The gene calls are TRBV28 and TRBJ2-2; D may be TRBD2 (6 bases). CDR3 size: 16 residues. V lost 7 bases to trimming and J lost 1 base, with 16 bases between them. Germline loops: CDR1 MDHEN, CDR2 SYDVKM.

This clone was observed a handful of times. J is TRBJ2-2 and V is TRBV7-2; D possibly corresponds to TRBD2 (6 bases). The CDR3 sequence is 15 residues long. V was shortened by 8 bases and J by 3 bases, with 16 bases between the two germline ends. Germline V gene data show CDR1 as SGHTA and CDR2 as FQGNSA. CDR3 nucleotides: TGTGCCAGCCTCCCGACTAGTACCTACACCGGGGAGCTGTTTTTT. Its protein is CASLPTSTYTGELFF.

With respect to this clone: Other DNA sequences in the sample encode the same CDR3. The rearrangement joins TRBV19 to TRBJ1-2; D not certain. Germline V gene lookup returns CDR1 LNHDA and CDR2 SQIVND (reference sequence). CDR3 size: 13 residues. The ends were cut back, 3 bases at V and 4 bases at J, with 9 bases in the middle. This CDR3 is CASSIGQSYGYTF. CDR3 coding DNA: TGTGCCAGTAGTATTGGGCAGTCCTATGGCTACACCTTC.

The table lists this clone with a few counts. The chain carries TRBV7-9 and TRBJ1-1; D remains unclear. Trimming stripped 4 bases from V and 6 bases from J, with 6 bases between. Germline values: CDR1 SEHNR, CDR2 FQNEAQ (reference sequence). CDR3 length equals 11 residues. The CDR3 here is CASSYPAEAFF. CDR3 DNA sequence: TGTGCCAGCAGCTACCCGGCTGAAGCTTTCTTT.

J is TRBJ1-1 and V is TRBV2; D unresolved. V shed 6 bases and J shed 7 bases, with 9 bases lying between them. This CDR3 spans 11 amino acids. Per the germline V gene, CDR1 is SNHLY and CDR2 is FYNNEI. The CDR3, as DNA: TGTGCCAGCAGGAAGAGTCTTGAAGCTTTCTTT. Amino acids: CASRKSLEAFF.

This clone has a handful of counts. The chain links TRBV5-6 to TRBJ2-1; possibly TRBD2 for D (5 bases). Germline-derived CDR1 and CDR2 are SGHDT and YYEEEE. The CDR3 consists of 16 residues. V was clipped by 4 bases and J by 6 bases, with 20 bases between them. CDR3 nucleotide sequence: TGTGCCAGCAGCCGGATCACTAGTAAGTACTTCAATGAGCAGTTCTTC. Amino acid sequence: CASSRITSKYFNEQFF.

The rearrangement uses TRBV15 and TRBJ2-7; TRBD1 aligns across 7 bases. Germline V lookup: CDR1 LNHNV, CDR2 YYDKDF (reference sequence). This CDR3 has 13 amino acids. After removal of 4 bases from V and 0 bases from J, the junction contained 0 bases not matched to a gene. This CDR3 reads CATSTGGSYEQYF. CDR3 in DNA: TGTGCCACCAGCACAGGGGGCTCCTACGAGCAGTACTTC.

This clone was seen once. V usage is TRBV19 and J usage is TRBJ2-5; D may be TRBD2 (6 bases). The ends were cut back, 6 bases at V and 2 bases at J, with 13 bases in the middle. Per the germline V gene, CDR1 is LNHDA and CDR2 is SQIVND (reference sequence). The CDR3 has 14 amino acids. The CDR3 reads CASRPGRGQETQYF. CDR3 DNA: TGTGCCAGTAGACCTGGGCGGGGACAAGAGACCCAGTACTTC.

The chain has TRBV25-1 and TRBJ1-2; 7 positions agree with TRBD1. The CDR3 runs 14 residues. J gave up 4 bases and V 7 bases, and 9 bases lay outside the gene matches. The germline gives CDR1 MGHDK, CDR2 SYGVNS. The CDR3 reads CASKGTGQIYGYTF. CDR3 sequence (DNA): TGTGCCAGCAAAGGTACGGGACAGATCTATGGCTACACCTTC.

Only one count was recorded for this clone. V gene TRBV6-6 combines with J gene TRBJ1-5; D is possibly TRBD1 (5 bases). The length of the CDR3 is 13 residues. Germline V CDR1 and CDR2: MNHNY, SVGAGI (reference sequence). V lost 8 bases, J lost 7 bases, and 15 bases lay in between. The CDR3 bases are TGTGCCAGCCTTTTGCGGGGGGGACAGCCCCAGCATTTT. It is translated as CASLLRGGQPQHF.

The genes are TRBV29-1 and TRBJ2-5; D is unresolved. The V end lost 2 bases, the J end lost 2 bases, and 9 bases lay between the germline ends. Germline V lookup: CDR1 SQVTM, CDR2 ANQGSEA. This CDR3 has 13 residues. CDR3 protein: CSVETPVQETQYF. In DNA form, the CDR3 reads TGCAGCGTTGAAACCCCAGTGCAAGAGACCCAGTACTTC. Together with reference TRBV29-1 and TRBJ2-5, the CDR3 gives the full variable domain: SAVISQKPSRDICQRGTSLTIQCQVDSQVTMMFWYRQQPGQSLTLIATANQGSEATYESGFVIDKFPISRPNLTFSTLTVSNMSPEDSSIYLCSVETPVQETQYFGPGTRLLVL.

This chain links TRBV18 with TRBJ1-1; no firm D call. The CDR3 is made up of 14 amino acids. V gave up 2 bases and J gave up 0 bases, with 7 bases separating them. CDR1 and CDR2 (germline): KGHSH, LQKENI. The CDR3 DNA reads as TGTGCCAGCTCACCATTGTCCATGAACACTGAAGCTTTCTTT. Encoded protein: CASSPLSMNTEAFF.

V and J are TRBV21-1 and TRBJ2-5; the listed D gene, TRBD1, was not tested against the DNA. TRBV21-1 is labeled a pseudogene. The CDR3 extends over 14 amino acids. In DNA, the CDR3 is TGTGCCAGCAGCAAAGTGACAGGGAAGAAGACCCAGTACTTC. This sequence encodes CASSKVTGKKTQYF.

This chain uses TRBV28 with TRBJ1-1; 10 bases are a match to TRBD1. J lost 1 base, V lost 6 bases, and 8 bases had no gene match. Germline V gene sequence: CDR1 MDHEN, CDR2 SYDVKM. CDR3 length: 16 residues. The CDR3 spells CASRLGQGHGNTEAFF. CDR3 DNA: TGTGCCAGCAGGCTGGGACAGGGGCACGGGAACACTGAAGCTTTCTTT.

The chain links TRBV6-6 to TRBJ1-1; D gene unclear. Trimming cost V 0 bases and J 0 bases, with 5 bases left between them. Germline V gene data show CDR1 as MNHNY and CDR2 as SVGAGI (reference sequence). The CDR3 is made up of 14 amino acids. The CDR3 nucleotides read TGTGCCAGCAGTTACTCCGTCGTGAACACTGAAGCTTTCTTT. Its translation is CASSYSVVNTEAFF.

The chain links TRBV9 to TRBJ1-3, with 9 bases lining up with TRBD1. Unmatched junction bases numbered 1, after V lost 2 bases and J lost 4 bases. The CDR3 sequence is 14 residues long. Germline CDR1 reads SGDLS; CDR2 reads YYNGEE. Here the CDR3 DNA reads TGTGCCAGCAGCGTGGGGACAGGGGGAAACACCATATATTTT. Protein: CASSVGTGGNTIYF.

CDR3 amino acids: CASSDRGGGDEQFF. CDR3 nucleotides: TGTGCCAGCAGCGACAGGGGAGGAGGCGATGAGCAGTTCTTC. The V call is TRBV7-9, the J call TRBJ2-1; 8 positions agree with TRBD1. The CDR3 spans 14 residues. V shed 5 bases, J shed 8 bases, and the junction held 8 bases outside the gene matches. CDR1 is SEHNR, CDR2 FQNEAQ, per germline (reference sequence).